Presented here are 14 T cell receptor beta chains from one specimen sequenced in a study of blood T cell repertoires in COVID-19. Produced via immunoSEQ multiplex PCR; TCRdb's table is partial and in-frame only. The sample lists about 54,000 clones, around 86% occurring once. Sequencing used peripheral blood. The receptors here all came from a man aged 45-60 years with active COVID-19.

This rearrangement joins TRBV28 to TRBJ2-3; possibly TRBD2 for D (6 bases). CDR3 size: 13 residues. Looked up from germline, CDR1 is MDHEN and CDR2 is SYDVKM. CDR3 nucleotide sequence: TGTGGCATAGCGGAGTCGAGCACAGATACGCAGTATTTT. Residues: CGIAESSTDTQYF.

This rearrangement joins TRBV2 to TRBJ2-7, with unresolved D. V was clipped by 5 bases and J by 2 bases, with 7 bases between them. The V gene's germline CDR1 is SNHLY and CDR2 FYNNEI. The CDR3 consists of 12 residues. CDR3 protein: CASSLVAYEQYF. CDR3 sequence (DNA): TGTGCCAGCAGTCTAGTAGCCTACGAGCAGTACTTC.

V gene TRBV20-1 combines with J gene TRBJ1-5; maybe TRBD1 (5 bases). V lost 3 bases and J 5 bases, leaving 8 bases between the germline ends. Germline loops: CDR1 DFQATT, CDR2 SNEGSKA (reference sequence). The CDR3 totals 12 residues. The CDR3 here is CSASTGDQPQHF. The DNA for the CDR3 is TGCAGTGCTAGTACGGGGGATCAGCCCCAGCATTTT.

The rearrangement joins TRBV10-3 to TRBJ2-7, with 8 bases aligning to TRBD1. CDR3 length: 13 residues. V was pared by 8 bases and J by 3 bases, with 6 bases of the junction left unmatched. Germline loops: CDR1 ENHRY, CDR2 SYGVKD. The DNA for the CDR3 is TGTGCCATCGTCGACAGGGGAAACTACGAGCAGTACTTC. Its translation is CAIVDRGNYEQYF.

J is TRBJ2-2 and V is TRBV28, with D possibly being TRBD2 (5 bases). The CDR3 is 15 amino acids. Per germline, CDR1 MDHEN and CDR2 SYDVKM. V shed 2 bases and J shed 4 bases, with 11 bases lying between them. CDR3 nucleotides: TGTGCCAGCAGTTTAATGGGAGTGGGCACCGGGGAGCTGTTTTTT. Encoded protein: CASSLMGVGTGELFF.

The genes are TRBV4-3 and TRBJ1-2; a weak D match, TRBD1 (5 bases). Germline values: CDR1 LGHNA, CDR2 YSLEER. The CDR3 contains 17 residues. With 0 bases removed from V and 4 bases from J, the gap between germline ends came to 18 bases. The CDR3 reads CASSQEPGNEVLYGYTF. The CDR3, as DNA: TGCGCCAGCAGCCAAGAGCCAGGGAACGAGGTTCTCTATGGCTACACCTTC.

The CDR3 nucleotides are TGTGCCAGCAGCTTAGGGGACAGGACCACCGGGGAGCTGTTTTTT. Translation: CASSLGDRTTGELFF. The gene calls are TRBV7-9 and TRBJ2-2, with TRBD1 identical over 8 bases. The CDR3 runs 15 residues. The V and J ends lost 1 base and 4 bases, in that order; junction bases with no gene match: 2. Germline lookup yields CDR1 SEHNR and CDR2 FQNEAQ (reference sequence). Together with reference TRBV7-9 and TRBJ2-2, the CDR3 gives the full variable domain: DTGVSQNPRHKITKRGQNVTFRCDPISEHNRLYWYRQTLGQGPEFLTYFQNEAQLEKSRLLSDRFSAERPKGSFSTLEIQRTEQGDSAMYLCASSLGDRTTGELFFGEGSRLTVL.

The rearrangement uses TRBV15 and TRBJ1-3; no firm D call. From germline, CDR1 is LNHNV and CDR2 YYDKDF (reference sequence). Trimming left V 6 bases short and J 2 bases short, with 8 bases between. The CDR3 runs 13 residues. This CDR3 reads CATRAAAGNTIYF. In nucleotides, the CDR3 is TGTGCCACCAGGGCCGCAGCTGGAAACACCATATATTTT.

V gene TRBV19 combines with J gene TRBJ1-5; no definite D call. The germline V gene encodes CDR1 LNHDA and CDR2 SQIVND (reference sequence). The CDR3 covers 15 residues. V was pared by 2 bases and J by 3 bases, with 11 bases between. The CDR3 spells CASSIKTPPNQPQHF. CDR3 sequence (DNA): TGTGCCAGTAGTATAAAGACTCCTCCCAATCAGCCCCAGCATTTT. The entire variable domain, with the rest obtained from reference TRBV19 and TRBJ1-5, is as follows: DGGITQSPKYLFRKEGQNVTLSCEQNLNHDAMYWYRQDPGQGLRLIYYSQIVNDFQKGDIAEGYSVSREKKESFPLTVTSAQKNPTAFYLCASSIKTPPNQPQHFGDGTRLSIL.

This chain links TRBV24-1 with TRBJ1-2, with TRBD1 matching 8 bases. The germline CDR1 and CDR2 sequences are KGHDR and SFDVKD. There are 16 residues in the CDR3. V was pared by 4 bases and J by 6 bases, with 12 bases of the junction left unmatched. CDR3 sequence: CATSDQTQGARNGYTF. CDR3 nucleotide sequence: TGTGCCACCAGTGACCAGACCCAGGGGGCGCGAAATGGCTACACCTTC.

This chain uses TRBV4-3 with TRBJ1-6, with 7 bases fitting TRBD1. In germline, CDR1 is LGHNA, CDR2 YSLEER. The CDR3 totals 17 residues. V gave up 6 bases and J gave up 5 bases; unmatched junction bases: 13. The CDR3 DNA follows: TGCGCCAGCAGTCTAACACCGGGACAGCTCAATAATTCACCCCTCCACTTT. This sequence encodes CASSLTPGQLNNSPLHF.

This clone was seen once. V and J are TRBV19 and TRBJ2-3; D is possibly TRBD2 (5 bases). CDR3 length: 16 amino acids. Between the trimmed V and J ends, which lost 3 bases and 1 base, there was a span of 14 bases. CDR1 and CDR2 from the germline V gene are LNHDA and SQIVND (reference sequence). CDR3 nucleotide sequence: TGTGCCAGTAGTATGCTACTCCGGGGTGGCACAGATACGCAGTATTTT. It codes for CASSMLLRGGTDTQYF.

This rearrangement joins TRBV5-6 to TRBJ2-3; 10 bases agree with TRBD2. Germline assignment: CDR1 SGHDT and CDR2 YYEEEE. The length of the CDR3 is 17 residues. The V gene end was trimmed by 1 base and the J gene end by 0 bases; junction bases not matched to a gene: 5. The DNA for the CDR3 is TGTGCCAGCAGCTTGAGGAGCGGGGGGGCCAGCACAGATACGCAGTATTTT. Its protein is CASSLRSGGASTDTQYF.

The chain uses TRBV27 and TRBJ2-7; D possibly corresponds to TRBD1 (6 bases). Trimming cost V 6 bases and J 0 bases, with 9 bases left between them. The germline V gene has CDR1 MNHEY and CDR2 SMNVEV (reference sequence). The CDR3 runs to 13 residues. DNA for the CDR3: TGTGCCAGCAGAAGACAGGACTCCTACGAGCAGTACTTC. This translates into CASRRQDSYEQYF.